The rows below give T cell receptor beta chains drawn from one sample of a study of blood T cells in healthy people across ages. Using its own MiXCR run on the 5' RACE reads, TCRdb lists one record per CDR3 protein. The table includes over a million distinct CDR3 sequences, roughly 64% detected once. The sequencing input was blood. The receptors come from a man aged 18 to 30 in good health. The CDR3 runs from the conserved cysteine through the conserved F or W. D genes are given only for firm matches. Expanded clones are given a class, and other clones once, few, many or no size at all.

v_gene,d_gene,abundance,j_gene,CDR3aa,CDR3nt
TRBV18,.,few,TRBJ2-1,CASSPGRTYNEQFF,TGTGCCAGCTCACCAGGGCGAACCTACAATGAGCAGTTCTTC
TRBV12-3/TRBV12-4,.,.,TRBJ2-1,CASRQSTYNEQFF,TGTGCCAGCAGGCAGTCCACATACAATGAGCAGTTCTTC
TRBV5-1,.,.,TRBJ1-6,CASSFRDGSSPLHF,TGCGCCAGCAGCTTCCGGGACGGTAGTTCACCCCTCCACTTT
TRBV6-5,TRBD1,.,TRBJ2-3,CASKRQGYADTQYF,TGTGCCAGCAAAAGACAGGGGTACGCAGATACGCAGTATTTT
TRBV12-3/TRBV12-4,.,.,TRBJ2-1,CASSDLSVNEQFF,TGTGCCAGCAGTGACCTTAGTGTAAATGAGCAGTTCTTC
TRBV20-1,.,.,TRBJ1-4,CSASGPEKLFF,TGCAGTGCTTCAGGGCCTGAAAAACTGTTTTTT
TRBV7-9,.,few,TRBJ2-4,CASSPGPLAKNIQYF,TGTGCCAGCAGCCCAGGACCGTTAGCCAAAAACATTCAGTACTTC
TRBV6-2/TRBV6-3,.,once,TRBJ2-7,CASSYAVEGYEQYF,TGTGCCAGCAGTTACGCGGTAGAGGGCTACGAGCAGTACTTC
TRBV25-1,.,few,TRBJ1-2,CASRAAANYGYTF,TGTGCCAGCAGGGCGGCAGCTAACTATGGCTACACCTTC
TRBV14,TRBD2,.,TRBJ2-2,CASSHIAGRGSGELFF,TGTGCCAGCAGCCACATAGCGGGGCGAGGATCCGGGGAGCTGTTTTTT
TRBV25-1,.,once,TRBJ2-3,CASSENRARETDTQYF,TGTGCCAGCAGTGAGAACAGGGCTCGGGAGACAGATACGCAGTATTTT
TRBV29-1,TRBD2,.,TRBJ2-7,CSVEAGGLAGGFSYEQYF,TGCAGCGTTGAAGCTGGTGGCCTAGCGGGAGGGTTCTCCTACGAGCAGTACTTC
TRBV3-1,TRBD2,.,TRBJ2-5,CASSQGIAGDQETQYF,TGTGCCAGCAGCCAAGGTATAGCGGGAGATCAAGAGACCCAGTACTTC
TRBV7-2,.,.,TRBJ2-7,CASIPSTGRYEQYF,TGTGCCAGCATCCCTTCGACAGGGAGGTACGAGCAGTACTTC
TRBV29-1,.,.,TRBJ1-6,CSVGTGRGTVHF,TGCAGCGTTGGGACGGGGAGGGGGACCGTCCACTTT
TRBV12-3/TRBV12-4,TRBD2,few,TRBJ2-3,CASSPLRTSGGTDTQYF,TGTGCCAGCAGTCCCCTTCGGACTAGCGGGGGAACAGATACGCAGTATTTT
TRBV28,.,.,TRBJ1-5,CASSLTRGFDQPQHF,TGTGCCAGCAGTTTGACCAGGGGTTTCGATCAGCCCCAGCATTTT
TRBV4-1,.,.,TRBJ2-2,CASSQRTNTGELFF,TGCGCCAGCAGCCAACGAACAAACACCGGGGAGCTGTTTTTT
TRBV4-1,TRBD2,.,TRBJ2-7,CASSPTGTSGGYEQYF,TGCGCCAGCAGCCCAACCGGGACTAGCGGGGGGTACGAGCAGTACTTC
TRBV4-1,TRBD2,.,TRBJ2-5,CASRVLAGVLSETQYF,TGCGCCAGCAGAGTACTAGCGGGAGTCTTATCGGAGACCCAGTACTTC
TRBV29-1,TRBD2,.,TRBJ2-1,CSVEDLRGRDNEQFF,TGCAGCGTTGAAGATCTTCGCGGGAGGGACAATGAGCAGTTCTTC
TRBV4-2,.,.,TRBJ2-1,CASSQDPGRNEQFF,TGTGCCAGCAGCCAAGATCCGGGTCGGAATGAGCAGTTCTTC
TRBV29-1,.,.,TRBJ2-7,CSVEVRQSYEQYF,TGCAGCGTTGAAGTCCGGCAGTCCTACGAGCAGTACTTC
TRBV6-4,.,.,TRBJ2-3,CASREAGDADTQYF,TGTGCCAGCAGGGAGGCAGGGGACGCGGATACGCAGTATTTT
TRBV27,.,.,TRBJ1-5,CASSFLDREPQHF,TGTGCCAGCAGTTTTCTCGATAGGGAGCCCCAGCATTTT
TRBV20-1,.,once,TRBJ2-7,CSAPPAFSVSYNEQYF,TGCAGTGCTCCACCAGCCTTTAGCGTCTCCTACAATGAGCAGTACTTC
TRBV5-5,.,few,TRBJ2-4,CASSPPTKNIQYF,TGTGCCAGCAGCCCCCCAACCAAAAACATTCAGTACTTC